The clone carrying this T cell receptor beta chain was recorded a few times. Its cognate antigen is unknown. This sample is part of a study of T-cell reconstitution after alpha-beta-depleted transplantation in children. Study-wide results and caveats: Diversity of TCRbeta at day 60 was high in some patients, arising from surviving recipient T cells and thymic progenitors. In patients about two months after transplant, alpha-beta T cells reportedly arose from several hundred expanded graft clones. One year post-transplant, T-cell counts and diversity were largely derived from T cells produced anew.

Unique molecular identifiers were built into the TCRbeta library. One entry per CDR3 protein results from TCRdb running MiXCR on the PCR reads. Among fewer than 750,000 distinct CDR3 sequences listed, roughly a quarter were seen once. The CDR3 covers 14 residues. The V gene's germline CDR1 is MNHNS and CDR2 SASEGT. The V and J ends lost 6 bases and 4 bases, in that order; junction bases with no gene match: 6. The chain is built from TRBV6-1 and TRBJ1-1; the match to TRBD1 covers 9 bases. Source: PBMCs, taken before TCRalphabeta/CD19-depleted stem cell transplant. The origin of this receptor is a boy less than two years old with Wiskott-Aldrich syndrome, due to receive a stem cell transplant. CDR3 amino acids: CASSGRTGATEAFF. The CDR3 nucleotides read TGTGCCAGCAGCGGCCGGACAGGGGCCACTGAAGCTTTCTTT.